These 25 T cell receptor beta chains share one sample of origin, sequenced in a study of shared clonotypes between healthy human individuals. TCRdb keeps only in-frame clones here, not all; method: immunoSEQ multiplex PCR. This table holds a few hundred thousand clones, about 97% found once. The sample taken for sequencing was naive CD4+ T cells sorted from blood. Subset given: CD45RA+ positively selected. Source of these receptors: a woman between 25 and 40 years old in good health.

The chain carries TRBV7-2 and TRBJ2-7; D may be TRBD1 or TRBD2 (5 bases each). The CDR3 totals 12 residues. V was cut by 5 bases and J by 3 bases, with 8 bases left in between. Germline V gives CDR1 SGHTA, CDR2 FQGNSA. The CDR3, as DNA: TGTGCCAGCAGCGGGACCTTCTACGAGCAGTACTTC. Translated, it gives CASSGTFYEQYF.

The chain combines TRBV30 with TRBJ2-7, with 9 bases identical to TRBD1. This CDR3 is 15 amino acids long. Germline-derived CDR1 and CDR2 are GTSNPN and SVGIG (reference sequence). Trimming removed 1 base from V and 6 bases from J; junction bases left unmatched: 10. The CDR3 spells CAWSAAGTGSPEQYF. CDR3 nucleotides: TGTGCCTGGAGTGCCGCCGGGACAGGGAGTCCCGAGCAGTACTTC.

This rearrangement joins TRBV30 to TRBJ2-1; 7 bases are shared with TRBD2. V lost 5 bases, J lost 7 bases, and 8 bases stayed unmatched. The CDR3 spans 13 residues. Germline V gene sequence: CDR1 GTSNPN, CDR2 SVGIG (reference sequence). The CDR3 region has the DNA TGTGCCTGGCGGAGGGAGGGCCTGAATGAGCAGTTCTTC. Translated: CAWRREGLNEQFF.

The chain has TRBV2 and TRBJ1-4; possibly TRBD1 for D (5 bases). Deletions cut 8 bases from V and 3 bases from J, with 16 bases between. CDR3 size: 15 residues. Germline V gene sequence: CDR1 SNHLY, CDR2 FYNNEI. The CDR3 loop is CASSGMGGANEKLFF. The CDR3 DNA reads TGTGCCAGCTCGGGGATGGGAGGGGCTAATGAAAAACTGTTTTTT.

The rearrangement links TRBV5-1 to TRBJ1-4; D ambiguous. This CDR3 region has 15 residues. In germline, CDR1 is SGHRS, CDR2 YFSETQ. V was pared by 6 bases and J by 0 bases, with 12 bases between. This chain's CDR3 is CASKRTVATNEKLFF. CDR3 sequence (DNA): TGCGCCAGCAAAAGGACCGTTGCAACTAATGAAAAACTGTTTTTT.

This chain connects TRBV5-1 to TRBJ1-1; no clear D. V was pared by 2 bases and J by 0 bases, with 8 bases between. This CDR3 spans 14 amino acids. Germline lookup yields CDR1 SGHRS and CDR2 YFSETQ. The CDR3 coding sequence is TGCGCCAGCAGCTTTGACATCCTGAACACTGAAGCTTTCTTT. This codes for CASSFDILNTEAFF.

The J gene is TRBJ1-4, the V gene TRBV7-9; D remains ambiguous. The germline V gene has CDR1 SEHNR and CDR2 FQNEAQ (reference sequence). V lost 3 bases and J 4 bases, leaving 9 bases between the germline ends. The CDR3 has 14 amino acids. The CDR3 DNA is TGTGCCAGCAGCTTCTACAGAGATAATGAAAAACTGTTTTTT. It specifies CASSFYRDNEKLFF.

The table lists this clone with a count of one. The V gene is TRBV9, the J gene TRBJ2-1; 8 bases map to TRBD2. The CDR3 runs 16 residues. V dropped 2 bases and J dropped 2; count of bases not matched to a gene: 6. Per the germline V gene, CDR1 is SGDLS and CDR2 is YYNGEE. CDR3 residues: CASSVQAGETYNEQFF. The CDR3 DNA follows: TGTGCCAGCAGCGTCCAAGCGGGAGAGACCTACAATGAGCAGTTCTTC.

V is TRBV6-6 and J is TRBJ2-1; 7 nucleotides line up with TRBD1. The germline CDR1 and CDR2 sequences are MNHNY and SVGAGI (reference sequence). The CDR3 has 13 residues. Trimming cost V 6 bases and J 4 bases; bases outside gene matches: 3. The CDR3 nucleotides read TGTGCCAGCAGCGACAGGGAGTACAATGAGCAGTTCTTC. It specifies CASSDREYNEQFF.

The chain joins TRBV11-2 to TRBJ1-2; a possible D gene is TRBD1 (5 bases). The CDR3 is made up of 14 amino acids. Trimming removed 5 bases at V and 3 bases at J, with 13 bases between. Germline V CDR1 and CDR2: SGHAT, FQNNGV. In DNA, the CDR3 is TGTGCCAGCAGCCCGGCGGGGGGGTACTATGGCTACACCTTC. It specifies CASSPAGGYYGYTF.

The V gene is TRBV29-1, the J gene TRBJ2-7; 7 bases are a match to TRBD2. The CDR3 is made up of 14 amino acids. V shed 3 bases, J shed 1 base, and the junction held 6 bases outside the gene matches. Germline values: CDR1 SQVTM, CDR2 ANQGSEA. The CDR3 DNA reads TGCAGCGTTGACGGCCCAGCGGGATCCTACGAGCAGTACTTC. It specifies CSVDGPAGSYEQYF.

The rearrangement uses TRBV6-4 and TRBJ1-3; D is perhaps TRBD1 (5 bases). CDR1 is MRHNA, CDR2 SNTAGT, per germline. Trimming shortened V by 0 bases and J by 0 bases, and 21 bases separated the two germline ends. This CDR3 is built from 20 residues. The CDR3 loop reads CASSDSGHHIRRGSGNTIYF. The CDR3 DNA reads as TGTGCCAGCAGTGACTCGGGCCACCATATCAGGAGGGGCTCTGGAAACACCATATATTTT.

This chain joins TRBV6-5 and TRBJ2-1; D ambiguous. CDR1 is MNHEY and CDR2 is SVGAGI in the germline V gene. The V end lost 2 bases, the J end lost 5 bases, and 7 bases lay between the germline ends. CDR3 size: 13 residues. This chain's CDR3 is CASSYETDNEQFF. Here the CDR3 DNA reads TGTGCCAGCAGTTACGAGACTGACAATGAGCAGTTCTTC.

The chain joins TRBV27 to TRBJ2-5; a possible D gene is TRBD2 (6 bases). The tail of the sequence fits TRBJ2-7 better, so the J call may be wrong. The germline V gene encodes CDR1 MNHEY and CDR2 SMNVEV (reference sequence). The CDR3 is 15 amino acids. Here the CDR3 DNA reads TGTGCCAGCATTAAAAAGGCGGAGGGGCCCTACGAGCAGTACTTC. The encoded protein is CASIKKAEGPYEQYF.

The rearrangement joins TRBV9 to TRBJ2-5; D is ambiguous. V dropped 0 bases and J dropped 0 bases, with 9 bases sitting between them. The CDR3 consists of 15 residues. CDR1 and CDR2 from the germline V gene are SGDLS and YYNGEE. The CDR3 region has the DNA TGTGCCAGCAGCGTAGGGGTTCAGTACCAAGAGACCCAGTACTTC. This codes for CASSVGVQYQETQYF.

The chain combines TRBV25-1 with TRBJ2-1; 8 bases align to TRBD2. The CDR3 is 13 amino acids. In germline, CDR1 is MGHDK, CDR2 SYGVNS. V gave up 7 bases and J gave up 7 bases; unmatched junction bases: 6. The DNA of the CDR3 is TGTGCCAGCAAGGAGCGGGAGAAGAATGAGCAGTTCTTC. This gives the protein CASKEREKNEQFF.

The V and J genes are TRBV5-1 and TRBJ2-1; D not resolved. CDR3 length: 14 amino acids. Germline assignment: CDR1 SGHRS and CDR2 YFSETQ. V lost 0 bases, J lost 4 bases, and 8 bases lay in between. The CDR3, as DNA: TGCGCCAGCAGCTTGGAGGCCGCATACAATGAGCAGTTCTTC. It encodes CASSLEAAYNEQFF.

This clone was detected once. The V and J genes are TRBV25-1 and TRBJ2-3; D unresolved. V shed 3 bases and J shed 2 bases, with 12 bases lying between them. Germline V gene lookup returns CDR1 MGHDK and CDR2 SYGVNS. This CDR3 region has 15 residues. The CDR3 sequence is CASSDGEPFTDTQYF. In nucleotides, the CDR3 is TGTGCCAGCAGTGATGGGGAACCCTTCACAGATACGCAGTATTTT.

The genes are TRBV18 and TRBJ2-7; no clear D. V was shortened by 5 bases and J by 2 bases, with 16 bases between the two germline ends. The CDR3 is made up of 15 amino acids. CDR1 is KGHSH, CDR2 LQKENI, per germline. In DNA, the CDR3 is TGTGCCAGCTCAACCCAGGAGACCAAAACCTACGAGCAGTACTTC. This translates into CASSTQETKTYEQYF.

Concerning this clone itself: An end of the junction does not agree with germline; a read error may underlie this. The chain employs TRBV19 and TRBJ1-2; the D gene is possibly TRBD1 (5 bases). Per germline, CDR1 LNHDA and CDR2 SQIVND (reference sequence). The CDR3 has 13 amino acids. The CDR3 DNA follows: TGTGCCAGTAGCCCTCCGATTACAGGAGCAATGGGATTC. Translation gives CASSPPITGAMGF.

The chain carries TRBV7-2 and TRBJ1-5, with D uncertain. The CDR3 runs 17 residues. Germline CDR1 reads SGHTA; CDR2 reads FQGNSA. The ends were cut back, 5 bases at V and 7 bases at J, with 24 bases in the middle. CDR3 in DNA: TGTGCCAGCAGCCGCGTCTCAGGAACCGGCGTAGCCCAGCCCCAGCATTTT. It encodes CASSRVSGTGVAQPQHF. Looking up the rest from reference TRBV7-2 and TRBJ1-5 gives the full variable domain: GAGVSQSPSNKVTEKGKDVELRCDPISGHTALYWYRQSLGQGLEFLIYFQGNSAPDKSGLPSDRFSAERTGGSVSTLTIQRTQQEDSAVYLCASSRVSGTGVAQPQHFGDGTRLSIL.

V is TRBV19 and J is TRBJ2-1; D is unresolved. Germline CDR1 reads LNHDA; CDR2 reads SQIVND (reference sequence). Trimming took 4 bases from V and 5 from J, leaving 18 bases between them. CDR3 length: 16 amino acids. The CDR3 loop reads CASSTYAALSDNEQFF. The CDR3 DNA reads as TGTGCCAGTAGTACATACGCCGCCCTCTCTGACAATGAGCAGTTCTTC.

In this sample, this clone turned up a few times. DNA for the CDR3: TGCGCCAGCAGCTTGGGACAGAACTATGGCTACACCTTC. It yields the protein CASSLGQNYGYTF. The chain is built from TRBV5-1 and TRBJ1-2; possible D gene TRBD1, 5 bases. This CDR3 spans 13 amino acids. V was trimmed by 0 bases and J by 2 bases, leaving 5 bases between them. Germline loops: CDR1 SGHRS, CDR2 YFSETQ.

This clone was detected only once. J is TRBJ1-1 and V is TRBV7-6, with 9 bases identical to TRBD1. Germline CDR1 is SGHVS and CDR2 is FNYEAQ. Losses at the gene ends were 3 bases for V and 11 bases for J; bases not matched to a gene: 7. The CDR3 has 13 residues. CDR3 protein: CASSLEQGAAAFF. As DNA, the CDR3 is TGTGCCAGCAGCTTGGAACAGGGGGCCGCGGCTTTCTTT.

The chain joins TRBV2 to TRBJ1-3; D may be TRBD1 (6 bases). This CDR3 comprises 16 residues. CDR1 SNHLY and CDR2 FYNNEI come from the germline V gene. V was cut by 4 bases and J by 1 base, with 14 bases left in between. CDR3 sequence: CASSGAGAFSGNTIYF. As DNA, the CDR3 is TGTGCCAGCAGTGGGGCAGGGGCCTTTTCTGGAAACACCATATATTTT. The full variable domain, completed using reference TRBV2 and TRBJ1-3, is EPEVTQTPSHQVTQMGQEVILRCVPISNHLYFYWYRQILGQKVEFLVSFYNNEISEKSEIFDDQFSVERPDGSNFTLKIRSTKLEDSAMYFCASSGAGAFSGNTIYFGEGSWLTVV.